This is a list of T cell receptor beta chains from one sample in a study of blood T cell repertoires in COVID-19. Sequencing used immunoSEQ multiplex PCR; TCRdb keeps in-frame clones, though not all of them. The table lists about 110,000 clones, approximately 90% of them singletons. The sequencing input was peripheral blood. These TCRs come from a human donor in a cohort sampled during active COVID-19. Both conserved end residues are part of each CDR3. The order of the fields is CDR3 length, V gene, J gene, D gene, clone size, CDR3 DNA, CDR3 protein. D genes are given only for firm matches. Where a row states a size, it is once, few, many or the class of an expanded clone; other rows omit it.

length: 14
V: TRBV4-1
J: TRBJ2-2
D: TRBD1
size: -
DNA: TGCGCCACCAGCCGACAGGGAAACACCGGGGAGCTGTTTTTT
CDR3: CATSRQGNTGELFF

length: 18
V: TRBV29-1
J: TRBJ2-5
D: TRBD2
size: -
DNA: TGCAGCGTTGACCGCCTAGTTGGACTAGCGGGAGGGAAAGAGACCCAGTACTTC
CDR3: CSVDRLVGLAGGKETQYF

length: 15
V: TRBV5-5
J: TRBJ1-6
D: -
size: -
DNA: TGTGCCAGCAGCTTGAAGCTTTCCTATAATTCACCCCTCCACTTT
CDR3: CASSLKLSYNSPLHF

length: 13
V: TRBV5-1
J: TRBJ2-3
D: -
size: -
DNA: TGCGCCAGCAGCTCCGGGTCCCGGGATACGCAGTATTTT
CDR3: CASSSGSRDTQYF

length: 20
V: TRBV21-1
J: TRBJ2-1
D: -
size: -
DNA: TGTGCCAGCAGCAAAAGTGGTGCGGTGAATAGCGATAGCTCCTACAATGAGCAGTTCTTC
CDR3: CASSKSGAVNSDSSYNEQFF

length: 16
V: TRBV19
J: TRBJ2-1
D: TRBD2
size: -
DNA: TGTGCCAGTAGTATCACCCTAGCGGGGGGGGGTAATGAGCAGTTCTTC
CDR3: CASSITLAGGGNEQFF

length: 17
V: TRBV27
J: TRBJ1-2
D: TRBD1
size: -
DNA: TGTGCCAGCAGTTTAGTGTTTAGGGGGCGCAGGGACTATGGCTACACCTTC
CDR3: CASSLVFRGRRDYGYTF

length: 13
V: TRBV7-2
J: TRBJ2-2
D: -
size: -
DNA: TGTGCCAGCAGCCAACAGGGTACCGGGGAGCTGTTTTTT
CDR3: CASSQQGTGELFF

length: 15
V: TRBV9
J: TRBJ1-5
D: TRBD1
size: once
DNA: TGTGCCAGCAGCGTGACAGGGGAGGGCGGTCAGCCCCAGCATTTT
CDR3: CASSVTGEGGQPQHF

length: 13
V: TRBV12-3/TRBV12-4
J: TRBJ2-1
D: -
size: -
DNA: TGTGCCAGCAGTCCCGACAGGTACAATGAGCAGTTCTTC
CDR3: CASSPDRYNEQFF

length: 13
V: TRBV7-8
J: TRBJ2-5
D: -
size: -
DNA: TGTGCCAGCAGCTTTAGCTATTCCGAGACCCAGTACTTC
CDR3: CASSFSYSETQYF

length: 12
V: TRBV27
J: TRBJ2-2
D: -
size: -
DNA: TGTGCCAGCAGTTTCGAGGCCGGGGAGCTGTTTTTT
CDR3: CASSFEAGELFF

length: 15
V: TRBV11-1
J: TRBJ1-1
D: -
size: -
DNA: TGTGCCAGCAGCCCTGGAGAGGTTGTGGTCACTGAAGCTTTCTTT
CDR3: CASSPGEVVVTEAFF

length: 14
V: TRBV11-1
J: TRBJ1-1
D: -
size: once
DNA: TGTGCCAGCAGCCCCGGACGGAGGGACACTGAAGCTTTCTTT
CDR3: CASSPGRRDTEAFF

length: 18
V: TRBV27
J: TRBJ2-3
D: -
size: -
DNA: TGTGCCAGCAGTTTTGATCCTACTAGGAGTAAGGTCGCAGATACGCAGTATTTT
CDR3: CASSFDPTRSKVADTQYF